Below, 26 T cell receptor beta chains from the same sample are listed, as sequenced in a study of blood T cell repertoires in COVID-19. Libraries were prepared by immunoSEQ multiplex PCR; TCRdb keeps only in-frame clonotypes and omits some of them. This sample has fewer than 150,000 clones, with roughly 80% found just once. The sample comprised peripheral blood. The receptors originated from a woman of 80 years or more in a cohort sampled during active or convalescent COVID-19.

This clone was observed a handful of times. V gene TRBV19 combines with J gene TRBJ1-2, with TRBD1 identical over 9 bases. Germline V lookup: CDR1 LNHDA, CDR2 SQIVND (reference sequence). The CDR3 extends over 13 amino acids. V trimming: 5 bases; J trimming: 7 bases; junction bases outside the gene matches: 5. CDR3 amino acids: CASSPQGALGYTF. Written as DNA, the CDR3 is TGTGCCAGTAGTCCACAGGGGGCGCTTGGCTACACCTTC. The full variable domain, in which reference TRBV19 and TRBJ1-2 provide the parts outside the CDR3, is DGGITQSPKYLFRKEGQNVTLSCEQNLNHDAMYWYRQDPGQGLRLIYYSQIVNDFQKGDIAEGYSVSREKKESFPLTVTSAQKNPTAFYLCASSPQGALGYTFGSGTRLTVV.

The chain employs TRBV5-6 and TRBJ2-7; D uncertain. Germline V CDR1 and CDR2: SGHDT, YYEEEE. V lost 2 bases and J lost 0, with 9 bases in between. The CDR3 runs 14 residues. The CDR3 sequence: CASSFMRASYEQYV. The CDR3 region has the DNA TGTGCCAGCAGCTTTATGCGTGCCTCCTACGAGCAGTACGTC.

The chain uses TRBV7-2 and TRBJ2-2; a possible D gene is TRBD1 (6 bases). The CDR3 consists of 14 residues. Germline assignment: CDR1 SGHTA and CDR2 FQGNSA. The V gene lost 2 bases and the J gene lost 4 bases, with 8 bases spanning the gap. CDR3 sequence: CASSLMGATGELFF. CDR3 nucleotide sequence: TGTGCCAGCAGCTTAATGGGGGCCACCGGGGAGCTGTTTTTT.

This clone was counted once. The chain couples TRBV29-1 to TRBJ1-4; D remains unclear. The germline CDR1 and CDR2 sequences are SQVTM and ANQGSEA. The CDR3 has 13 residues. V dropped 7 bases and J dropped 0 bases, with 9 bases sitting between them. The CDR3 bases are TGCAGCGCCCAAGCCGCAACTAATGAAAAACTGTTTTTT. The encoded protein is CSAQAATNEKLFF.

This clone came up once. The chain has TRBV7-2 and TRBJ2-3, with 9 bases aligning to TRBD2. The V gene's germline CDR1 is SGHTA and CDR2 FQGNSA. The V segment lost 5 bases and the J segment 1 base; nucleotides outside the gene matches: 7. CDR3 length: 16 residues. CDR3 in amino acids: CASSPWGLAGTDTQYF. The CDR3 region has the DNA TGTGCCAGCAGCCCCTGGGGACTAGCTGGCACAGATACGCAGTATTTT. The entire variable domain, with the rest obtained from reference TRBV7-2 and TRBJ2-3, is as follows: GAGVSQSPSNKVTEKGKDVELRCDPISGHTALYWYRQSLGQGLEFLIYFQGNSAPDKSGLPSDRFSAERTGGSVSTLTIQRTQQEDSAVYLCASSPWGLAGTDTQYFGPGTRLTVL.

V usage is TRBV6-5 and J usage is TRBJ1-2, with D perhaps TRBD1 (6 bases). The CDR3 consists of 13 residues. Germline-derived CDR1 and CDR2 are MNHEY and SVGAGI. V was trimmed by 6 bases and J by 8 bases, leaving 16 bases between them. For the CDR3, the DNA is TGTGCCAGCAGCAAAGACAGGAGGAGAGGCTACACCTTC. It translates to CASSKDRRRGYTF.

The CDR3 bases are TGTGCCAGTAGACCTGGACAGGGGTGGTATACTGAAGCTTTCTTT. Its protein product is CASRPGQGWYTEAFF. The chain couples TRBV19 to TRBJ1-1; 9 bases fit TRBD1. The V gene end was trimmed by 6 bases and the J gene end by 5 bases; junction bases not matched to a gene: 10. The V gene's germline CDR1 is LNHDA and CDR2 SQIVND (reference sequence). The CDR3 consists of 15 residues.

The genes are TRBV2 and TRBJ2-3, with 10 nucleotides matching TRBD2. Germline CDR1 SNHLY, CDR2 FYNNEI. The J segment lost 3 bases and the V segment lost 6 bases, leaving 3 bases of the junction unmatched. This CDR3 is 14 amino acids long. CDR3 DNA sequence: TGTGCCAGCAGACTAGCGGGGTCGACAGATACGCAGTATTTT. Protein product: CASRLAGSTDTQYF.

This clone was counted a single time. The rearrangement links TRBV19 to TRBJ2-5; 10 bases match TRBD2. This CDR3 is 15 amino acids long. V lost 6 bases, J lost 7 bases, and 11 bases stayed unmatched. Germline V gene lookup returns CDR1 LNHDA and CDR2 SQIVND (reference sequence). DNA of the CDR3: TGTGCCAGTAGCCAGAGCGGGGGGGCCGGTTGGACCCAGTACTTC. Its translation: CASSQSGGAGWTQYF.

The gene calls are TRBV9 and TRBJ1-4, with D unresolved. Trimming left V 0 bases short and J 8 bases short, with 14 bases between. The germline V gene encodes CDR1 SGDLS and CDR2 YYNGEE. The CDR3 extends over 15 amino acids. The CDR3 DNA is TGTGCCAGCAGCGTAGGGTATCGGGGTGACGAAAAACTGTTTTTT. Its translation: CASSVGYRGDEKLFF.

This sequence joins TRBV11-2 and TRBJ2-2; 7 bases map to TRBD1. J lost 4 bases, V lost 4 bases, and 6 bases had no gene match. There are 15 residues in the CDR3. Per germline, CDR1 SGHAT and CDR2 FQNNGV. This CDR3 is CASSSLRGPTGELFF. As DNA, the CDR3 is TGTGCCAGCAGCTCGCTTAGGGGGCCCACCGGGGAGCTGTTTTTT.

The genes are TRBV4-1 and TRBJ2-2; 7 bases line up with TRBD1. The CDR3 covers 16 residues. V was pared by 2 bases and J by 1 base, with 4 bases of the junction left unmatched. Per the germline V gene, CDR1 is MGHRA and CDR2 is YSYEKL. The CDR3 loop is CASSQRRTGNTGELFF. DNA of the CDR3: TGCGCCAGCAGCCAAAGACGGACAGGGAACACCGGGGAGCTGTTTTTT.

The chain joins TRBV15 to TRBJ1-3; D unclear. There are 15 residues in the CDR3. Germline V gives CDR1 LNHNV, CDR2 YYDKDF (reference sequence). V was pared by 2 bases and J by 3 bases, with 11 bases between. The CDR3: CATSRQRIFGNTIYF. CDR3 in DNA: TGTGCCACCAGCAGACAGAGGATATTTGGAAACACCATATATTTT.

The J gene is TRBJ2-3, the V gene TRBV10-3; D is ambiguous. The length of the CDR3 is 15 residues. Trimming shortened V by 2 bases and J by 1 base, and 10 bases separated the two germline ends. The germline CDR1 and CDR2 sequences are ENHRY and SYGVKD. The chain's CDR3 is CAISESSPRTDTQYF. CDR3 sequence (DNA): TGTGCCATCAGTGAGAGCTCCCCACGCACAGATACGCAGTATTTT.

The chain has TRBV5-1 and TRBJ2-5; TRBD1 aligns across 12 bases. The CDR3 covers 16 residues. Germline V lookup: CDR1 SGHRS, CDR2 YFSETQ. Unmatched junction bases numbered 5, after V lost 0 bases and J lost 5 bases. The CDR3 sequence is CASSLGDRGRAETQYF. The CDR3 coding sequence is TGCGCCAGCAGCTTGGGGGACAGGGGGCGCGCGGAGACCCAGTACTTC.

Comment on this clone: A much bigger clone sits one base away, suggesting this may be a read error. The CDR3 protein is CASRTGTGYGHTF. The CDR3 coding sequence is TGTGCCAGCAGGACCGGGACAGGCTATGGCCACACCTTC. The V gene is TRBV12-3 or TRBV12-4, the J gene TRBJ1-2; TRBD1 aligns across 8 bases. This CDR3 contains 13 residues.

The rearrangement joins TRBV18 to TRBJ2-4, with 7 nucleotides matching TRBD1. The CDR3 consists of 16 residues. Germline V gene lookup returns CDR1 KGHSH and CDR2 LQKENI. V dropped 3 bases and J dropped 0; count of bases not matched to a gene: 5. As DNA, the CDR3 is TGTGCCAGCTCACCCGACAGGGTTGCAGCCAAAAACATTCAGTACTTC. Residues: CASSPDRVAAKNIQYF.

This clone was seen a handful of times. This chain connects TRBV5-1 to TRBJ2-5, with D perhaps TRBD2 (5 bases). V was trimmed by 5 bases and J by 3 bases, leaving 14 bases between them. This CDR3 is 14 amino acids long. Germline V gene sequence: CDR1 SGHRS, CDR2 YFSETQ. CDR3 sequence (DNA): TGCGCCAGCAGTTGGAGCGGTGGGGAAGAGACCCAGTACTTC. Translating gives CASSWSGGEETQYF.

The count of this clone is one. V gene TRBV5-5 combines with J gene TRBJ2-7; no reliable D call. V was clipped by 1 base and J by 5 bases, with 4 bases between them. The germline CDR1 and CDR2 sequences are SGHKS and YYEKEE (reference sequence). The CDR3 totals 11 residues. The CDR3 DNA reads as TGTGCCAGCAGCTTGTTAGACGAGCAGTACGTC. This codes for CASSLLDEQYV.

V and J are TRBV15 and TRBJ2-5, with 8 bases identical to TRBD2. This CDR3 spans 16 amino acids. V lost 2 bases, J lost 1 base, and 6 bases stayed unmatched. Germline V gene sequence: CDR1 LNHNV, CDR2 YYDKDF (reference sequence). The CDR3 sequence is CATSRHTRGAQETQYF. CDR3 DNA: TGTGCCACCAGCAGACATACGCGGGGGGCCCAAGAGACCCAGTACTTC.

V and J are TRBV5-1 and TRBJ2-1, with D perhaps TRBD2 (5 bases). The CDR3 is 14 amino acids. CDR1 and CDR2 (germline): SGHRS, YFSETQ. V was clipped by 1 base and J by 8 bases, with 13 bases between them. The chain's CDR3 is CASSLLRDSDEQFF. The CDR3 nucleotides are TGCGCCAGCAGCTTGCTGAGGGATTCGGATGAGCAGTTCTTC. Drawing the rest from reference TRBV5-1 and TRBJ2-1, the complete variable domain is KAGVTQTPRYLIKTRGQQVTLSCSPISGHRSVSWYQQTPGQGLQFLFEYFSETQRNKGNFPGRFSGRQFSNSRSEMNVSTLELGDSALYLCASSLLRDSDEQFFGPGTRLTVL.

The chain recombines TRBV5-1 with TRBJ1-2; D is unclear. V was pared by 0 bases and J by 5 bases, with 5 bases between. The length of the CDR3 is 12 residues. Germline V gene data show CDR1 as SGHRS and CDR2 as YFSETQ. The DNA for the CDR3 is TGCGCCAGCAGCTTGGACAGTTATGGCTACACCTTC. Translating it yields CASSLDSYGYTF.

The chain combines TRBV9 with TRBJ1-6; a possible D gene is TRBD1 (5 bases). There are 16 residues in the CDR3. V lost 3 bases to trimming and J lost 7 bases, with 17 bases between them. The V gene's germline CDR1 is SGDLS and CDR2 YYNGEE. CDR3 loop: CASSGNIGGVNSPLHF. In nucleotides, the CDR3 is TGTGCCAGCAGCGGAAATATCGGGGGGGTAAATTCACCCCTCCACTTT.

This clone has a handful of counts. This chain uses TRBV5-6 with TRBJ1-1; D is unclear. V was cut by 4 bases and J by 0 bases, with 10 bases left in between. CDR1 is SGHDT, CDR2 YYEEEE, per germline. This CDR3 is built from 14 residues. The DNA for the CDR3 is TGTGCCAGCAGCCGAAAGAACATGAACACTGAAGCTTTCTTT. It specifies CASSRKNMNTEAFF. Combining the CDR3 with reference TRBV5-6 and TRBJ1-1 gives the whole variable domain DAGVTQSPTHLIKTRGQQVTLRCSPKSGHDTVSWYQQALGQGPQFIFQYYEEEERQRGNFPDRFSGHQFPNYSSELNVNALLLGDSALYLCASSRKNMNTEAFFGQGTRLTVV.

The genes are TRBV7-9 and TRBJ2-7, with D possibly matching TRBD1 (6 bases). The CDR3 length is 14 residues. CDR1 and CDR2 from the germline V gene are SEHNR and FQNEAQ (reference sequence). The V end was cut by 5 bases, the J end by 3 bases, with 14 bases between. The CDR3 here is CASSPEQGNYEQYF. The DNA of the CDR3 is TGTGCCAGCAGCCCGGAGCAGGGGAACTACGAGCAGTACTTC.

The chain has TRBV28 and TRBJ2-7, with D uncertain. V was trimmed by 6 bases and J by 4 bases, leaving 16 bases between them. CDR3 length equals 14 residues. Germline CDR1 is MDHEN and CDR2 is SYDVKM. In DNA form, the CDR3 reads TGTGCCAGCAGCCCAACTGACATCCCGTACGAGCAGTACGTC. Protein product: CASSPTDIPYEQYV.